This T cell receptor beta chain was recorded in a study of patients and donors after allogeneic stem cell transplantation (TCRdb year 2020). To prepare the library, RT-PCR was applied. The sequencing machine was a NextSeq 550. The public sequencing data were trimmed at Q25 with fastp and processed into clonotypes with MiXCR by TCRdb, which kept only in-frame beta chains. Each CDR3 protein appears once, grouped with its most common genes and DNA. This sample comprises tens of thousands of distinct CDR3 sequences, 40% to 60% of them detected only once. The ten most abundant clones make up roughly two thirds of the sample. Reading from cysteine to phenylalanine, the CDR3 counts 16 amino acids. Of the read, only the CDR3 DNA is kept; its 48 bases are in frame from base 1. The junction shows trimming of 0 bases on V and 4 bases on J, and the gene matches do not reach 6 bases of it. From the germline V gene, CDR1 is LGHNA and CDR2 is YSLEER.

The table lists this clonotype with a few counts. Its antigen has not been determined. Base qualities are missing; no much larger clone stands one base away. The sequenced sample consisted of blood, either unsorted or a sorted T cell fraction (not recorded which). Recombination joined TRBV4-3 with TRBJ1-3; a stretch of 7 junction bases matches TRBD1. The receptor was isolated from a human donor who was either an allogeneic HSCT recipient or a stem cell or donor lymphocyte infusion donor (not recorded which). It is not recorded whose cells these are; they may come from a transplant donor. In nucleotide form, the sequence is TGCGCCAGCAGCCAAGATCGGAGGGGGCGAGGAAACACCATATATTTT. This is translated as CASSQDRRGRGNTIYF.